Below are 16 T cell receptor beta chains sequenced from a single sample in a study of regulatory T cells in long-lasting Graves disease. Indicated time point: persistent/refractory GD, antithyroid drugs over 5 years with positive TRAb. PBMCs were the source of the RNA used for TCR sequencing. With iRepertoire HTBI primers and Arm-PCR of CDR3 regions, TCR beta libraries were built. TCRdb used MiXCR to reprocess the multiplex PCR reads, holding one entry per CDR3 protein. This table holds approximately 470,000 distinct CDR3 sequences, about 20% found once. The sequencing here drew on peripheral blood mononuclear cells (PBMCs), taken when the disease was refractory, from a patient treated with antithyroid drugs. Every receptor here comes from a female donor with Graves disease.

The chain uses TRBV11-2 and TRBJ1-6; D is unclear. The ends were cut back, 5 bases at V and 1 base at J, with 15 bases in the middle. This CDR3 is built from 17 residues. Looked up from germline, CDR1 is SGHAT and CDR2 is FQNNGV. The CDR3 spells CASSPVGIRSYNSPLHF. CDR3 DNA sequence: TGTGCCAGCAGCCCGGTCGGGATAAGGTCCTATAATTCACCCCTCCACTTT.

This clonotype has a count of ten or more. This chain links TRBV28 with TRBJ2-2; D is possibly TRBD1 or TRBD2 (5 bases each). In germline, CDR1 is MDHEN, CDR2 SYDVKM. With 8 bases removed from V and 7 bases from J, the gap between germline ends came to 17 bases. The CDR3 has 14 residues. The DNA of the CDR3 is TGTGCCAGCCTCGGGGCTGCTCGGGGCGGGGAGCTGTTTTTT. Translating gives CASLGAARGGELFF.

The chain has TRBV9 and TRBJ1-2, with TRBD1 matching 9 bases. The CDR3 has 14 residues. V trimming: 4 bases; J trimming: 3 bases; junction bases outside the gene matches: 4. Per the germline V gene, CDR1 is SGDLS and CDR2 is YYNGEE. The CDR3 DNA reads TGTGCCAGCAGCCCTCGACAGGGGGACTATGGCTACACCTTC. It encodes CASSPRQGDYGYTF.

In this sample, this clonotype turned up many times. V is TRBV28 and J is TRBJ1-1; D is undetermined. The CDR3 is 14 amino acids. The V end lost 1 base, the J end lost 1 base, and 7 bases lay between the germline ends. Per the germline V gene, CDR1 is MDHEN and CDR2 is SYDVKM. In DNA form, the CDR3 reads TGTGCCAGCAGTTTATATCACAGGAACACTGAAGCTTTCTTT. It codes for CASSLYHRNTEAFF.

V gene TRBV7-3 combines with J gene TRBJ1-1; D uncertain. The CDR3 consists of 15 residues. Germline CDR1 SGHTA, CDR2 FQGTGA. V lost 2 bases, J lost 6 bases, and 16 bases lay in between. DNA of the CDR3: TGTGCCAGCAGCTTAGGAGGACTTTCGAAACCTGAAGCTTTCTTT. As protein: CASSLGGLSKPEAFF.

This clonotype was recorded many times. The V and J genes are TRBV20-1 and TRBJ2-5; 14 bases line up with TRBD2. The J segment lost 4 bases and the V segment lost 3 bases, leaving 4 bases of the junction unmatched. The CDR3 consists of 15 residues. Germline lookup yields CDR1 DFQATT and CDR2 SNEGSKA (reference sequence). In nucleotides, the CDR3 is TGCAGTGCTAGGACTAGCGGGAGGGGAAGAGAGACCCAGTACTTC. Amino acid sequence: CSARTSGRGRETQYF.

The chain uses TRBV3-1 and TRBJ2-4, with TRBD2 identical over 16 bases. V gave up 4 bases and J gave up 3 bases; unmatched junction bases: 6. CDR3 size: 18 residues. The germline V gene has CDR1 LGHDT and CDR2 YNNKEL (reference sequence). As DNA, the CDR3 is TGTGCCAGCAGCCTACAGGGACTAGCGGGAGGGGACAAAAACATTCAGTACTTC. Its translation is CASSLQGLAGGDKNIQYF.

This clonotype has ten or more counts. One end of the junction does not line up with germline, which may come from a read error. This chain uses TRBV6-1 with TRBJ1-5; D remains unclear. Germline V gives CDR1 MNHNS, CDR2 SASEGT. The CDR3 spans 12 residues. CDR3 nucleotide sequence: TGCGCCAGCAGTACCAGCAATCAGCCCCAGCATTTT. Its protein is CASSTSNQPQHF.

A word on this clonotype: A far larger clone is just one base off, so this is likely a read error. The CDR3: CASSFRGANTEAFF. The CDR3 coding sequence is TGTGCCAGCAGTTTCAGGGGGGCGAACACTGAAGCTTTCTTT. The chain links TRBV27 to TRBJ1-1; TRBD1 matches at 7 bases. Germline assignment: CDR1 MNHEY and CDR2 SMNVEV (reference sequence). Germline trimming cut 3 bases from V and 1 base from J; bases unmatched to any gene: 2. The CDR3 extends over 14 amino acids.

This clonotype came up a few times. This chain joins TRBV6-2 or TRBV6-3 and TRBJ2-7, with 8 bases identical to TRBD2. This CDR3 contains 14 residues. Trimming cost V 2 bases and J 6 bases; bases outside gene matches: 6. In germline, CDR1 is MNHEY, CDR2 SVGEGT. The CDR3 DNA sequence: TGTGCCAGCAGTTACGAAGCGGGAGTTCGCGAGCAGTACTTC. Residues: CASSYEAGVREQYF.

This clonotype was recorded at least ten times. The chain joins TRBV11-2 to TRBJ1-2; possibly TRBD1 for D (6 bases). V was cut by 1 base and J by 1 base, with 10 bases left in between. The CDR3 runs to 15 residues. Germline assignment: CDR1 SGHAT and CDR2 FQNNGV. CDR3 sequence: CASSLGGLNNYGYTF. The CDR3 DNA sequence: TGTGCCAGCAGCTTAGGGGGGCTGAATAACTATGGCTACACCTTC.

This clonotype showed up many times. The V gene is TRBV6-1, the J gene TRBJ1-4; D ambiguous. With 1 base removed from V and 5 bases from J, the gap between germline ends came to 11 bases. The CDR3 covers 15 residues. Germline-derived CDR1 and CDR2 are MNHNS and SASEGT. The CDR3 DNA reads TGTGCCAGCAGTGAAGGACGAGTCCCAAATGAAAAACTGTTTTTT. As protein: CASSEGRVPNEKLFF.

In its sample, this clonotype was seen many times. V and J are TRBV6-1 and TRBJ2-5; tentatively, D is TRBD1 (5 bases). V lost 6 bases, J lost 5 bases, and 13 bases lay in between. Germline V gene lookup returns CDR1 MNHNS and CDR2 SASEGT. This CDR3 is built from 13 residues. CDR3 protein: CASRAGFFETQYF. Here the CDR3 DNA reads TGTGCCAGCAGGGCAGGGTTTTTCGAGACCCAGTACTTC.

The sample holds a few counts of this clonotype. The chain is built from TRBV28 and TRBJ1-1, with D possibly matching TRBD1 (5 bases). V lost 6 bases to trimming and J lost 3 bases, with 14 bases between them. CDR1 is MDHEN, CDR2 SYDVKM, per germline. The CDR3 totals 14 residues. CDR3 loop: CASSRRTSYTEAFF. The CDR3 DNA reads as TGTGCCAGCAGCCGACGGACATCTTACACTGAAGCTTTCTTT.

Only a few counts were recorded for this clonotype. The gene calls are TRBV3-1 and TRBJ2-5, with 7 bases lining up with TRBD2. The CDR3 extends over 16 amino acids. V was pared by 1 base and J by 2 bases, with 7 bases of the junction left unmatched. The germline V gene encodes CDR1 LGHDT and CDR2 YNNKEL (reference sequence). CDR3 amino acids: CASSQGSGGGQETQYF. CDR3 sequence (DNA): TGTGCCAGCAGCCAAGGATCAGGCGGGGGTCAAGAGACCCAGTACTTC.

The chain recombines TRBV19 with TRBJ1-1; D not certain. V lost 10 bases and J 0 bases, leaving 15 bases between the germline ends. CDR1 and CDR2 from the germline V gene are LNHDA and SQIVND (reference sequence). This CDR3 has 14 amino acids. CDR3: CATQPGRMNTEAFF. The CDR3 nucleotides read TGTGCCACCCAGCCGGGCCGAATGAACACTGAAGCTTTCTTT.